The 2 T cell receptor beta chains listed next were all sequenced from one sample in a study of early T cells in non-severe SARS-CoV-2 infection. TCRdb itself ran the 5' RACE reads through MiXCR, one entry per CDR3 protein. The table has more than 65,000 distinct CDR3 sequences, about 14% seen once. The input for sequencing was whole blood, taken at baseline. The receptors here all came from an adult who was a healthcare worker with PCR-confirmed SARS-CoV-2 infection or an uninfected control (not recorded which).

The rearrangement joins TRBV29-1 to TRBJ1-3; no clear D gene. The V end was cut by 0 bases, the J end by 6 bases, with 12 bases between. This CDR3 comprises 14 residues. The germline CDR1 and CDR2 sequences are SQVTM and ANQGSEA. The chain's CDR3 is CSVEDPFRANTIYF. The CDR3 DNA reads as TGCAGCGTTGAAGATCCTTTTAGGGCAAACACCATATATTTT.

This clonotype has a count of ten or more. The chain employs TRBV20-1 and TRBJ1-4, with 7 bases that match TRBD1. V was pared by 5 bases and J by 5 bases, with 5 bases of the junction left unmatched. The CDR3 is 13 residues long. Per germline, CDR1 DFQATT and CDR2 SNEGSKA (reference sequence). DNA for the CDR3: TGCAGTGCTCCTTCGGACAGGAATGAAAAACTGTTTTTT. Translating gives CSAPSDRNEKLFF.